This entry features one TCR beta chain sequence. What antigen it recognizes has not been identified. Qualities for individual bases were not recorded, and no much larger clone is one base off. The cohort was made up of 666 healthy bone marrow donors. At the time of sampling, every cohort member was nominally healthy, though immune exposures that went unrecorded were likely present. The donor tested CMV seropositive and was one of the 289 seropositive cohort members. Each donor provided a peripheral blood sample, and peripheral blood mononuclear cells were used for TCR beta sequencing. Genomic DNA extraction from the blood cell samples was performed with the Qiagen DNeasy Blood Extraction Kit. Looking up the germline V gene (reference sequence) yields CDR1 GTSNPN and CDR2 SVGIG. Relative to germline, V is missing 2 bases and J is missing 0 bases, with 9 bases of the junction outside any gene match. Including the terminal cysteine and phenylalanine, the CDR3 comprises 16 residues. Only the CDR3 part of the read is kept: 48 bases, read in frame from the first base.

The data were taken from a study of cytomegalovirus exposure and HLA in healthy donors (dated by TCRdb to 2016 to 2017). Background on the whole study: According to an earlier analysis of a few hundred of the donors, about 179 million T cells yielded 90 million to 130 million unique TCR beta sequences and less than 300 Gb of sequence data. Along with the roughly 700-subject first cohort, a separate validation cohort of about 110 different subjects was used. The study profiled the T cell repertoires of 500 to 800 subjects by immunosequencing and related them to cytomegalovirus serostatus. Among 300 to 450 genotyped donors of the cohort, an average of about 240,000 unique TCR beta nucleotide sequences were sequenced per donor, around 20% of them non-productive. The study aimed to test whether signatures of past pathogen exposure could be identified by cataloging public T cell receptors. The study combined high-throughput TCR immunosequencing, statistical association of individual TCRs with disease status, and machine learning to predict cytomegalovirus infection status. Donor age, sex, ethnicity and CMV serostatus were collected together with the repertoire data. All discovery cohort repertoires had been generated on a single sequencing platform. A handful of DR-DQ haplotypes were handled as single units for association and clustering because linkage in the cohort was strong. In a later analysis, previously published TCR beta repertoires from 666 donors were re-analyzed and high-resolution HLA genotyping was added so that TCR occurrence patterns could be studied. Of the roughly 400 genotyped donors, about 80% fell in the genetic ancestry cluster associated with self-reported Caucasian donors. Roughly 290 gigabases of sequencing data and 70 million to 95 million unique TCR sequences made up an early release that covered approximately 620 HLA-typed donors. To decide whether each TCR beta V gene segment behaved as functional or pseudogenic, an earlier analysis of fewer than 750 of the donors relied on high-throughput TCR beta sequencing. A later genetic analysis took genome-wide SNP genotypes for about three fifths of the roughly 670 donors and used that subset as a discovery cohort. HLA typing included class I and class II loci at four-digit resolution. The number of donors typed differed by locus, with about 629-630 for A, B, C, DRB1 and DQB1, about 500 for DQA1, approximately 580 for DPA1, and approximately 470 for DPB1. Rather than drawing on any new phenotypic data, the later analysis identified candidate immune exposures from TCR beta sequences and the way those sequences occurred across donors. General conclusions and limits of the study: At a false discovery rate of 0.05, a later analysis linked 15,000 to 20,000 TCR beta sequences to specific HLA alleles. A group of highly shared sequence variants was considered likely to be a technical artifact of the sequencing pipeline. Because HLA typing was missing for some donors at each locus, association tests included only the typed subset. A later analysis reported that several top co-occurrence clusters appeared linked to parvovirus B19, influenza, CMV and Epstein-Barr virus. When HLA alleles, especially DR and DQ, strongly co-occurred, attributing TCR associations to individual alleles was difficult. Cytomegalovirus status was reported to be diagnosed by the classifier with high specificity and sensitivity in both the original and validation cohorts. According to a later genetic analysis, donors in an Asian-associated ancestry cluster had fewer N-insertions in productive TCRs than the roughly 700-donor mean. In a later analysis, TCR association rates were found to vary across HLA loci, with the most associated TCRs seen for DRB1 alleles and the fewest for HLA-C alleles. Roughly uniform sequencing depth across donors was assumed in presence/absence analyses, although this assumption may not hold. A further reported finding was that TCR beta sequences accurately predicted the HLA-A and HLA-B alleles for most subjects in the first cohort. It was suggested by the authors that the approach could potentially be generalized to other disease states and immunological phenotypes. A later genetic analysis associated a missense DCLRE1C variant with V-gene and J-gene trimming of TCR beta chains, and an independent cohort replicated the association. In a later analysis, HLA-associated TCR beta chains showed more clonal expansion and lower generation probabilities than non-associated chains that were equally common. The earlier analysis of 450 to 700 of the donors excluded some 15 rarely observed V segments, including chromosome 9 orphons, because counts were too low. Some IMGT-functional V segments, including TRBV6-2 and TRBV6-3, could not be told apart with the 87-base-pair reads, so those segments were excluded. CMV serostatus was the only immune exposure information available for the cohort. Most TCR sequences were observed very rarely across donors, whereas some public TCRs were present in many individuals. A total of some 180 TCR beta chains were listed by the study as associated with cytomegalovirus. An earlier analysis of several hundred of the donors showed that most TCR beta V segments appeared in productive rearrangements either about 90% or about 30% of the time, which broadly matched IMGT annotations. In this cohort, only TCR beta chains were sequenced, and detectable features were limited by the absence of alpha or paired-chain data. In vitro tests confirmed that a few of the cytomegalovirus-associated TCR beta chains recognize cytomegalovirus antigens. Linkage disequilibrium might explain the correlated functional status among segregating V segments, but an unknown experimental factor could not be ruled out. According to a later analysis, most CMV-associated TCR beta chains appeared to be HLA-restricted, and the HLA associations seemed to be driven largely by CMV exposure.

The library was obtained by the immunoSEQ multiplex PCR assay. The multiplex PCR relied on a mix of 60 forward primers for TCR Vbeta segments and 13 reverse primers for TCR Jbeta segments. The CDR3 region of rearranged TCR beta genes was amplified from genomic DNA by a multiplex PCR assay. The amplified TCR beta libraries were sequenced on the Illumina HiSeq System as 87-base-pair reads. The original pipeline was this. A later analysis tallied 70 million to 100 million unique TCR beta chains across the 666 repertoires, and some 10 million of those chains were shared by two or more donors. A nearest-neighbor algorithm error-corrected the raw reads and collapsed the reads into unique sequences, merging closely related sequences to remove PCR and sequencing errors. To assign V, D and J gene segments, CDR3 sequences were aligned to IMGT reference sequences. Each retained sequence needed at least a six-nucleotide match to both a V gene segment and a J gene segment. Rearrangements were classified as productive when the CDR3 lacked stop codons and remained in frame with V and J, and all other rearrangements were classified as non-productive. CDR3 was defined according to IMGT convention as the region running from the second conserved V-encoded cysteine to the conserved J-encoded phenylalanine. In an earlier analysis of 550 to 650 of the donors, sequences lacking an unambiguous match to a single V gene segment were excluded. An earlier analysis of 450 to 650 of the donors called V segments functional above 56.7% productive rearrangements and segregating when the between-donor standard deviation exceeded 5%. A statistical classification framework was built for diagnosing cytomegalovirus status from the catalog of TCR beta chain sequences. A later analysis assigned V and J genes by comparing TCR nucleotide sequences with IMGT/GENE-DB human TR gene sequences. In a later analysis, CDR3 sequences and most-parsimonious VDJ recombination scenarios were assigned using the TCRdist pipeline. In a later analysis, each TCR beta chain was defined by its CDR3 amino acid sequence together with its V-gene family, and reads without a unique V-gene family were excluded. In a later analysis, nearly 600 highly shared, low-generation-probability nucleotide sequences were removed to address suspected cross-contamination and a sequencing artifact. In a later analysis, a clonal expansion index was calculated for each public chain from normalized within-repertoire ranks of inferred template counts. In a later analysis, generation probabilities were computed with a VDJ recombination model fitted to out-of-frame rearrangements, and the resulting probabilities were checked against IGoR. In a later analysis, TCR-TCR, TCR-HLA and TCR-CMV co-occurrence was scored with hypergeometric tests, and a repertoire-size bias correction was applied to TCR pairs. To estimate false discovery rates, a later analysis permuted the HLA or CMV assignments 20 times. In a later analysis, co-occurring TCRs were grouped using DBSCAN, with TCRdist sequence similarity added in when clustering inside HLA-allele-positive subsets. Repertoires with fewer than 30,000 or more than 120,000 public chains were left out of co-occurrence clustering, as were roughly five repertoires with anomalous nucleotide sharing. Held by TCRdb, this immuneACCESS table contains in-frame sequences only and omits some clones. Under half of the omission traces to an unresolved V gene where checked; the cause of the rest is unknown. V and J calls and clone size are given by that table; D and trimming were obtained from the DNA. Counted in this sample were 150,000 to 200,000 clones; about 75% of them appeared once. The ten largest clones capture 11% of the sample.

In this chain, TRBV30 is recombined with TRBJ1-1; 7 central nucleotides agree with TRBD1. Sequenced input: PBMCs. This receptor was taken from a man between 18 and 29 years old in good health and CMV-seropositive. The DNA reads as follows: TGTGCCTGGAGTAGGGGACAGAGATTAATGAACACTGAAGCTTTCTTT. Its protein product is CAWSRGQRLMNTEAFF.